The 20 T cell receptor beta chains given below trace back to one sample, sequenced in a study of T cell repertoires in cytomegalovirus infection. TCRdb recomputed calls from the reads with MiXCR, one row per CDR3 protein. The data show approximately 730,000 distinct CDR3 sequences, roughly 28% seen once. These receptors are not linked to any known antigen. The input for sequencing was cultured CD8+ T cells from PBMCs, taken from culture after CMV antigen stimulation. The source is a human donor in good health (CMV status not recorded). Some clones in this sample may be carry-over from other donors' samples.

Only a few counts were recorded for this clonotype. The chain uses TRBV5-5 and TRBJ1-2, with TRBD1 matching 11 bases. Unmatched junction bases numbered 3, after V lost 0 bases and J lost 5 bases. Looked up from germline, CDR1 is SGHKS and CDR2 is YYEKEE (reference sequence). The CDR3 runs to 15 residues. The chain's CDR3 is CASSLGTGGWYGYTF. The CDR3, as DNA: TGTGCCAGCAGCTTGGGGACAGGGGGCTGGTATGGCTACACCTTC.

This clonotype was detected only a few times. This chain links TRBV6-5 with TRBJ2-3; D remains unclear. Germline V gene lookup returns CDR1 MNHEY and CDR2 SVGAGI. Trimming shortened V by 8 bases and J by 0 bases, and 21 bases separated the two germline ends. The CDR3 loop spans 17 amino acids. CDR3 amino acids: CASGQPAPQASTDTQYF. DNA for the CDR3: TGTGCCAGCGGCCAACCCGCCCCTCAGGCTAGCACAGATACGCAGTATTTT.

A few counts support this clonotype. The CDR3 spells CASSDHFSYEQYF. For the CDR3, the DNA is TGTGCCAGCAGTGACCATTTCTCTTACGAGCAGTACTTC. The chain is built from TRBV6-1 and TRBJ2-7; D is unresolved. Trimming shortened V by 3 bases and J by 4 bases, and 10 bases separated the two germline ends. Germline values: CDR1 MNHNS, CDR2 SASEGT. The CDR3 has 13 residues.

This clonotype was counted between two and nine times. The V and J genes are TRBV6-1 and TRBJ1-5; D remains ambiguous. With 3 bases removed from V and 0 bases from J, the gap between germline ends came to 12 bases. CDR3 length: 16 amino acids. Germline assignment: CDR1 MNHNS and CDR2 SASEGT. CDR3 sequence (DNA): TGTGCCAGCAGTGATGGAGCAAAATATAGCAATCAGCCCCAGCATTTT. Translated, it gives CASSDGAKYSNQPQHF.

The J gene is TRBJ2-1, the V gene TRBV7-3, with 7 bases lining up with TRBD2. The CDR3 has 13 amino acids. V gave up 4 bases and J gave up 9 bases; unmatched junction bases: 6. CDR1 SGHTA and CDR2 FQGTGA come from the germline V gene. The CDR3 DNA reads TGTGCCAGCAGCTCCCCTCCTAGCGGTGAGCAGTTCTTC. Translated, it gives CASSSPPSGEQFF.

The chain has TRBV12-5 and TRBJ1-1; D unclear. V lost 5 bases and J 6 bases, leaving 7 bases between the germline ends. Germline-derived CDR1 and CDR2 are LGHNT and FRNRAP. This CDR3 spans 11 amino acids. DNA of the CDR3: TGTGCTAGTGGTCCCGGTGCTGAAGCTTTCTTT. Its protein is CASGPGAEAFF.

This clonotype was recorded once. CDR3 in DNA: TGTGCCACCAGCGTAGAGGACGCAACTAATGAAAAACTGTTTTTT. Translation gives CATSVEDATNEKLFF. The rearrangement uses TRBV15 and TRBJ1-4; D remains unclear. With 5 bases removed from V and 0 bases from J, the gap between germline ends came to 10 bases. CDR3 size: 15 residues. CDR1 LNHNV and CDR2 YYDKDF come from the germline V gene (reference sequence).

This clonotype turned up a few times. The chain uses TRBV6-4 and TRBJ1-2; D not certain. V dropped 3 bases and J dropped 4 bases, with 9 bases sitting between them. Looked up from germline, CDR1 is MRHNA and CDR2 is SNTAGT. The CDR3 extends over 13 amino acids. The CDR3 DNA sequence: TGTGCCAGCAGTGAGGTTCCCTTCTATGGCTACACCTTC. It codes for CASSEVPFYGYTF.

V usage is TRBV20-1 and J usage is TRBJ2-3; D is ambiguous. Germline lookup yields CDR1 DFQATT and CDR2 SNEGSKA (reference sequence). CDR3 length equals 16 residues. V lost 6 bases and J lost 4, with 23 bases in between. The CDR3 spells CSAKPTYEVRADTQYF. For the CDR3, the DNA is TGCAGTGCGAAACCAACGTATGAAGTTAGGGCAGATACGCAGTATTTT.

This clonotype appeared many times. This sequence joins TRBV7-8 and TRBJ2-7; 11 positions match TRBD2. Germline CDR1 and CDR2: SGHVS and FQNEAQ. V shed 5 bases, J shed 2 bases, and the junction held 5 bases outside the gene matches. There are 15 residues in the CDR3. The CDR3 DNA reads as TGTGCCAGCAGCGTACTAGCGGGGGCCGCCTACGAGCAGTACTTC. Translation: CASSVLAGAAYEQYF.

This clonotype was counted many times. The V and J genes are TRBV7-8 and TRBJ2-1; 8 bases map to TRBD1. Germline CDR1 reads SGHVS; CDR2 reads FQNEAQ. V lost 4 bases, J lost 7 bases, and 12 bases stayed unmatched. The CDR3 sequence is 16 residues long. CDR3 residues: CASSSAPGGAMNEQFF. The CDR3 DNA is TGTGCCAGCAGCTCAGCCCCAGGGGGCGCAATGAATGAGCAGTTCTTC.

DNA for the CDR3: TGTGCCAGCAGTTTCCGACAGGGGTTCCACAATGAGCAGTTCTTC. Its translation: CASSFRQGFHNEQFF. This chain connects TRBV12-3 or TRBV12-4 to TRBJ2-1; TRBD1 agrees at 8 bases. J was trimmed by 5 bases and V by 3 bases; bases with no gene match: 6. The CDR3 consists of 15 residues.

The CDR3: CATSRDTGDTQYF. CDR3 coding DNA: TGTGCCACCAGCAGAGACACAGGGGATACGCAGTATTTT. The rearrangement links TRBV15 to TRBJ2-3; D is perhaps TRBD1 (6 bases). CDR3 length equals 13 residues. From germline, CDR1 is LNHNV and CDR2 YYDKDF (reference sequence). V was cut by 0 bases and J by 6 bases, with 7 bases left in between.

V and J are TRBV6-6 and TRBJ1-2, with no clear D. With 7 bases removed from V and 0 bases from J, the gap between germline ends came to 21 bases. The CDR3 consists of 17 residues. Looked up from germline, CDR1 is MNHNY and CDR2 is SVGAGI (reference sequence). The CDR3 reads CASTLTRRNTANYGYTF. The DNA for the CDR3 is TGTGCCAGCACCCTAACCAGGAGGAACACAGCTAACTATGGCTACACCTTC.

This clonotype was seen at least ten times. V usage is TRBV7-8 and J usage is TRBJ2-5; tentatively, D is TRBD1 or TRBD2 (5 bases each). The CDR3 covers 14 residues. CDR1 is SGHVS and CDR2 is FQNEAQ in the germline V gene. The V and J ends lost 7 bases and 5 bases respectively, with 17 bases between them. This chain's CDR3 is CASTLRGVDETQYF. CDR3 DNA sequence: TGTGCCAGCACCTTGAGGGGCGTTGATGAGACCCAGTACTTC. The complete variable domain, with remaining parts taken from reference TRBV7-8 and TRBJ2-5, reads GAGVSQSPRYKVAKRGQDVALRCDPISGHVSLFWYQQALGQGPEFLTYFQNEAQLDKSGLPSDRFFAERPEGSVSTLKIQRTQQEDSAVYLCASTLRGVDETQYFGPGTRLLVL.

This chain uses TRBV6-6 with TRBJ1-5; tentatively, D is TRBD1 (5 bases). Per germline, CDR1 MNHNY and CDR2 SVGAGI (reference sequence). CDR3 length equals 16 residues. V dropped 3 bases and J dropped 9 bases, with 21 bases sitting between them. The CDR3 is CASSYSIGDQEMPQHF. CDR3 coding DNA: TGTGCCAGCAGTTATTCGATAGGGGATCAGGAGATGCCCCAGCATTTT.

The chain has TRBV6-6 and TRBJ2-2, with D unresolved. Trimming stripped 7 bases from V and 6 bases from J, with 3 bases between. Germline CDR1 reads MNHNY; CDR2 reads SVGAGI (reference sequence). The CDR3 extends over 10 amino acids. As DNA, the CDR3 is TGTGCCAGCAATGCCGGGGAGCTGTTTTTT. Encoded protein: CASNAGELFF.

There are many counts of this clonotype. This rearrangement joins TRBV27 to TRBJ1-1; D not certain. V gave up 0 bases and J gave up 0 bases, with 2 bases separating them. CDR1 is MNHEY and CDR2 is SMNVEV in the germline V gene (reference sequence). The CDR3 loop spans 13 amino acids. The CDR3 region is CASSLSVNTEAFF. CDR3 nucleotide sequence: TGTGCCAGCAGTTTATCGGTGAACACTGAAGCTTTCTTT.

This clonotype was recorded a few times. CDR3 nucleotides: TGCGCCAGCTATACCCACAAGTGGGGGACACTCTACGAGCAGTACGTC. Translating it yields CASYTHKWGTLYEQYV. The V call is TRBV23-1, the J call TRBJ2-7, with D possibly matching TRBD1 (6 bases). TRBV23-1 is filed as an ORF, its function uncertain. CDR3 length equals 16 residues. The V end was cut by 8 bases, the J end by 3 bases, with 23 bases between.

This sequence joins TRBV4-3 and TRBJ1-2, with 7 bases matching TRBD1. The CDR3 is 15 residues long. Germline trimming cut 5 bases from V and 1 base from J; bases unmatched to any gene: 7. Germline values: CDR1 LGHNA, CDR2 YSLEER. CDR3 in amino acids: CASSSEQGINYGYTF. The CDR3 region has the DNA TGCGCCAGCAGCTCTGAACAGGGGATTAACTATGGCTACACCTTC.